This TCR beta chain was observed in a study of cytomegalovirus exposure and HLA in healthy donors. About this clone itself: Its antigen is not known.

The method was immunoSEQ multiplex PCR; TCRdb's version includes in-frame clones alone and lacks a portion of them. Of 100,000 to 150,000 clones listed, about 91% were seen once; the top ten hold more than 1.5%. Looked up from germline, CDR1 is DFQATT and CDR2 is SNEGSKA (reference sequence). CDR3 length equals 11 residues. Study-wide points: Both high specificity and high sensitivity reportedly marked the classifier's diagnosis of cytomegalovirus status. The investigators catalogued 164 TCR beta chains as cytomegalovirus-associated.

The sequenced material came from PBMCs. The clonotype originates from a man younger than 30 in good health and CMV-seronegative. This chain connects TRBV20-1 to TRBJ1-1, with TRBD1 identical over 7 bases. CDR3 protein: CRGQRNTEAFF. The CDR3 nucleotides are TGCAGGGGACAGAGGAACACTGAAGCTTTCTTT.